This T cell receptor (beta chain) comes out of a study of blood T cell repertoires in COVID-19 (dated by TCRdb to 2018 to 2020). Study-wide context: Collaborator samples came from the United States, Italy and Spain and covered acute and convalescent phases of COVID-19. The material from the prospective study consisted of cDNA or gDNA derived from T cells, B-cell-depleted T cells, or PBMCs. Deeply sampled blood TCRbeta repertoires from subjects exposed to, actively infected with, or recovered from COVID-19 were included in the dataset. The repertoires were made available in a free public database intended to serve as a resource for research on the immune response to SARS-CoV-2. The samples were drawn from the first 160 participants of the ongoing ImmuneRACE study and from under 1,500 subjects provided by 6 global collaborators. A de-identified subject ID, COVID-19 status, age in years and sex were almost always included in the sample metadata. Where HLA class I and class II types were available, the types were taken from metadata supplied by the sample provider, not from assay-based typing.

V and J are truncated by 4 bases and 2 bases respectively, leaving an intervening sequence of 18 bases. The germline V gene provides CDR1 SGHRS and CDR2 YFSETQ. There are 16 amino acids in the CDR3, from cysteine to phenylalanine inclusive. Just the 48-base CDR3 DNA is kept, in frame starting at base 1. Notes on this clone: The antigen it binds to is not known. No much larger clone is present one base from it, and per-base qualities are unavailable.

TCRbeta CDR3 regions were amplified from genomic DNA by means of the immunoSEQ Assay, a bias-controlled multiplex PCR. As for how the authors treated the data: The number of nucleated cells in each sample was estimated by amplification of reference gene primers within the assay. To quantify the absolute abundance of each unique TCRbeta CDR3 rearrangement, sequence reads were collapsed and filtered. For each sample, productive Simpson clonality was calculated as the square root of Simpson's diversity index across productive rearrangements. Not all clones reach the TCRdb copy of this immuneACCESS table, which keeps in-frame sequences only. Checked studies attribute under half of the gap to unresolved V genes and leave the rest unexplained. V and J calls and clone size follow that table, whereas D and trimming were derived from the DNA. This sample has about 140,000 clones in its table, and 60% to 80% of those were observed once. The biggest ten clones account for approximately 9% of the sample.

Whole blood was collected in K2EDTA tubes by collaborating institutions according to the institutions' own protocols. For TCRbeta analysis, collaborator samples were shipped as frozen whole blood, as isolated PBMCs, or as DNA extracted from either sample type. Here is what the overall study found, with its caveats: How much clinical and demographic metadata was included differed by source and by participant, and the metadata was provided uncurated.

Recombination joined TRBV5-1 with TRBJ1-1; a tentative D call is TRBD1 (6 bases match). Input material: peripheral blood. The sequence derives from a woman between 45 and 60 years old with active or convalescent COVID-19. The CDR3 here reads CASSKTNTGTNTEAFF. The DNA sequence is TGCGCCAGCAGCAAGACCAACACAGGGACCAACACTGAAGCTTTCTTT.